This T cell receptor beta chain emerged from a study of blood T cell repertoires in COVID-19. Background on the study: Spain, Italy and the United States supplied samples that represented acute and convalescent COVID-19. The analysed material was cDNA or gDNA that came from T cells, B-cell-depleted T cells, or PBMCs.

Original analysis: From reference gene primer amplification, estimates of nucleated cell counts were derived. Libraries were prepared by immunoSEQ multiplex PCR; TCRdb keeps only in-frame clonotypes and omits some of them. From that table come the V and J calls and clone size; the DNA was used to work out D and trimming. The repertoire includes roughly 250,000 clones, approximately 84% of them detected once, and over 1.5% sits in the top ten. This CDR3 is 13 amino acids long. Germline-derived CDR1 and CDR2 are SGHNT and YYREEE (reference sequence). V was clipped by 2 bases and J by 6 bases, with 8 bases between them.

The chain couples TRBV5-4 to TRBJ1-4; D is possibly TRBD1 (5 bases). The receptor was derived from a woman aged 80 or older with acute or convalescent COVID-19. Sequencing used peripheral blood. The CDR3 sequence is CASSFQGDEKLFF. CDR3 nucleotides: TGTGCCAGCAGCTTCCAAGGGGATGAAAAACTGTTTTTT.